The subject of this entry is one TCR beta chain. Its antigen is unidentified. The data belong to a study of PD-1 blockade in mismatch repair-deficient tumors. Assay: immunoSEQ multiplex PCR; the TCRdb copy retains only in-frame clones and omits some. Of some 100,000 clones detected, 82% appear once; the ten largest clones hold about 6.3%. V was clipped by 0 bases and J by 5 bases, with 14 bases between them. CDR1 is GTSNPN and CDR2 is SVGIG in the germline V gene (reference sequence). The CDR3 contains 14 residues. Study-wide points: Tumor-resident clones, often absent from pretreatment blood, expanded after pembrolizumab and then contracted.

This sample comprised peripheral blood, obtained approximately 36 weeks after starting pembrolizumab. The chain links TRBV30 to TRBJ2-7; the D gene is possibly TRBD2 (6 bases). The origin of this receptor is an adult with mismatch repair-deficient cancer. The CDR3 protein is CAWSVGGNPNEQYF. The CDR3 DNA follows: TGTGCCTGGAGTGTGGGAGGAAACCCTAACGAGCAGTACTTC.